This section outlines one T cell receptor (beta chain) sequence together with its context. This sample was included in a study of T cell changes during pregnancy in multiple sclerosis. Germline V CDR1 and CDR2: PRHDT, FYEKMQ (reference sequence). The CDR3 runs 15 residues. Trimming removed 6 bases from V and 0 bases from J, with 15 bases in between. Repertoires were generated with immunoSEQ multiplex PCR, while TCRdb's copy carries only in-frame clones and drops some. The profile covers around 60,000 clones, with about 88% appearing a single time and about 2.3% taken by the ten largest. The receptor was isolated from a female donor with multiple sclerosis, enrolled in a pregnancy study. Sequencing used peripheral blood, obtained in the first trimester of pregnancy. V is TRBV13 and J is TRBJ2-7, with a possible D match to TRBD1 (7 bases). CDR3 amino acids: CASSPGGTVSYEQYF. CDR3 DNA: TGTGCCAGCAGTCCCGGAGGGACAGTCTCCTACGAGCAGTACTTC.